This TCR beta chain emerged from a study of blood T cell repertoires in COVID-19. At the level of the study: Spain, Italy and the United States supplied samples that represented acute and convalescent COVID-19.

Per germline, CDR1 SGHDT and CDR2 YYEEEE. V shed 4 bases and J 4 bases; nucleotides not matched to a gene: 8. The CDR3 runs 15 residues. Measured with immunoSEQ multiplex PCR; TCRdb has only the in-frame clones, and not every one. Of about 34,000 clones listed, roughly 90% are singletons. Only a few counts were recorded for this clone. The chain is built from TRBV5-6 and TRBJ1-1; 9 bases fit TRBD1. The source of this sequence is a human donor with active COVID-19. The donor label of this sample is uncertain. Input material: peripheral blood. The CDR3 bases are TGTGCCAGCAGCATTCTCGACAGGGGGACCACTGAAGCTTTCTTT. Translating it yields CASSILDRGTTEAFF.